This T cell receptor (beta chain) stems from a study of CD8 T cells in ankylosing spondylitis. This clonotype has a handful of counts. Its antigen remains unidentified. General study findings and limits: Characteristic of ankylosing spondylitis blood, it appeared, was a TCR beta motif comprising roughly eight highly homologous variants. Earlier studies detected some motif variants in reactive arthritis synovial fluid and blood. Disease-linked clones were CD8+ and relatively rare in peripheral blood. Disease-linked clones reportedly concentrated significantly in matched ankylosing spondylitis synovial fluid.

Quantitative 5'-RACE with molecular barcodes was used to make the TCR beta libraries. Each CDR3 protein is one row after TCRdb ran MiXCR on the 5' RACE reads. The sample holds almost 400,000 distinct CDR3 sequences; 20% to 25% are singletons and the top ten take about 16%. Sequencing was done on a sample of blood, either unsorted or a sorted T cell fraction (not recorded which). This TCR was recovered from a male donor with ankylosing spondylitis.

The CDR3 nucleotides read TGTGCCAGCAGCCAAGCAGGGGGGCAAGAAAAACTGTTTTTT. This sequence encodes CASSQAGGQEKLFF. The gene calls are TRBV4-2 and TRBJ1-4, with 7 bases matching TRBD1. Trimming removed 1 base from V and 8 bases from J; junction bases left unmatched: 4. The CDR3 sequence is 14 residues long. Germline V CDR1 and CDR2: LGHNA, YNFKEQ.